These 11 T cell receptor beta chains came from one sample sequenced in a study of T cell responses to AZD1222 COVID-19 vaccine. Repertoires were generated with immunoSEQ multiplex PCR, while TCRdb's copy carries only in-frame clones and drops some. The sample lists over 130,000 clones, more than 80% occurring once. The specimen was peripheral blood, collected 28 days after the second dose of the MenACWY control vaccine. The receptors were sampled from an adult who received the MenACWY meningococcal vaccine as a control.

This chain links TRBV5-1 with TRBJ1-5; D is unclear. Germline lookup yields CDR1 SGHRS and CDR2 YFSETQ. There are 15 residues in the CDR3. Between the trimmed V and J ends, which lost 0 bases and 7 bases, there was a span of 14 bases. The DNA for the CDR3 is TGCGCCAGCAGCTTGGAAGGCGGTTCGGGGCAGCCCCAGCATTTT. Protein: CASSLEGGSGQPQHF.

This clone has just one count. The chain recombines TRBV10-2 with TRBJ1-6; D may be TRBD1 (6 bases). The CDR3 is 12 amino acids. The germline gives CDR1 WSHSY, CDR2 SAAADI. V was clipped by 6 bases and J by 9 bases, with 9 bases between them. The CDR3 sequence is CASRGQSSPLHF. The CDR3 DNA reads TGCGCCAGCAGAGGACAGTCTTCACCCCTCCACTTT.

This chain connects TRBV5-1 to TRBJ1-5; 10 bases line up with TRBD1. The junction had 9 bases not matched to a gene; V was cut back by 0 bases and J by 12 bases. Germline V gene lookup returns CDR1 SGHRS and CDR2 YFSETQ. The CDR3 loop spans 15 amino acids. CDR3 DNA sequence: TGCGCCAGCAGCTTGGGCGGGACAGGGGTCTCGGACCAGCATTTT. Encoded protein: CASSLGGTGVSDQHF.

The V gene is TRBV27, the J gene TRBJ2-3; D uncertain. V lost 3 bases to trimming and J lost 5 bases, with 6 bases between them. The CDR3 contains 12 residues. The germline V gene encodes CDR1 MNHEY and CDR2 SMNVEV (reference sequence). CDR3 sequence (DNA): TGTGCCAGCAGTTTCCCGGGAGATACGCAGTATTTT. The encoded protein is CASSFPGDTQYF.

The chain joins TRBV12-5 to TRBJ2-1; D is unclear. Germline V gene data show CDR1 as LGHNT and CDR2 as FRNRAP. V lost 0 bases to trimming and J lost 8 bases, with 11 bases between them. This CDR3 has 14 residues. CDR3 amino acids: CASGLVPPWDEQFF. The DNA for the CDR3 is TGTGCTAGTGGTTTGGTACCCCCCTGGGATGAGCAGTTCTTC.

This clone is labeled medium-sized (0.01 to 0.1%). The CDR3 nucleotides are TGTGCCAGCAGTCTTGGGAAAAACTACGAGCAGTACTTC. Encoded protein: CASSLGKNYEQYF. The V and J genes are TRBV13 and TRBJ2-7; no definite D call. The CDR3 is made up of 13 amino acids. Germline CDR1 is PRHDT and CDR2 is FYEKMQ (reference sequence). Trimming stripped 6 bases from V and 3 bases from J, with 12 bases between.

The rearrangement joins TRBV7-9 to TRBJ2-1; 9 nucleotides line up with TRBD2. The CDR3 is made up of 18 amino acids. The V segment lost 3 bases and the J segment 3 bases; nucleotides outside the gene matches: 12. The germline gives CDR1 SEHNR, CDR2 FQNEAQ (reference sequence). CDR3 coding DNA: TGTGCCAGCAGCTTTTTCCCCGGTAGCGGGAGTATCTACAATGAGCAGTTCTTC. Translation: CASSFFPGSGSIYNEQFF.

The rearrangement uses TRBV19 and TRBJ1-5; D is unresolved. Per germline, CDR1 LNHDA and CDR2 SQIVND (reference sequence). Trimming removed 1 base at V and 4 bases at J, with 8 bases between. The CDR3 is made up of 14 amino acids. CDR3 nucleotide sequence: TGTGCCAGTAGTATAGGACGGAAGAATCAGCCCCAGCATTTT. Translating it yields CASSIGRKNQPQHF.

The J gene is TRBJ1-5, the V gene TRBV6-2 or TRBV6-3, with D possibly being TRBD1 (5 bases). There are 14 residues in the CDR3. With 6 bases removed from V and 0 bases from J, the gap between germline ends came to 9 bases. Germline CDR1 reads MNHEY; CDR2 reads SVGEGT. The CDR3 coding sequence is TGTGCCAGCAGCTGGGACCTTAGCAATCAGCCCCAGCATTTT. Protein: CASSWDLSNQPQHF.

This rearrangement joins TRBV14 to TRBJ2-1, with 7 nucleotides matching TRBD2. The CDR3 loop spans 17 amino acids. CDR1 is SGHDN, CDR2 FVKESK, per germline. V gave up 1 base and J gave up 0 bases; unmatched junction bases: 6. Written as DNA, the CDR3 is TGTGCCAGCAGCCAAGGTGAGCGGGGAAGCTCCTACAATGAGCAGTTCTTC. It codes for CASSQGERGSSYNEQFF.

The rearrangement joins TRBV10-3 to TRBJ2-7; D might be TRBD2 (6 bases). The V and J ends lost 2 bases and 2 bases respectively, with 13 bases between them. The V gene's germline CDR1 is ENHRY and CDR2 SYGVKD. This CDR3 contains 15 residues. CDR3 sequence: CAISEVAAATYEQYF. In DNA, the CDR3 is TGTGCCATCAGTGAGGTAGCGGCCGCGACCTACGAGCAGTACTTC.